What follows are 17 T cell receptor beta chains derived from one specimen sequenced in a study of vaccination and CD4 T cells after COVID-19. These receptors lack a known antigen. Oncomine TCR Beta short-read sequencing was applied to DNA from cultured CD4+ T cells. From CD4+ T cells that had been cultured, genomic DNA was extracted. TCRdb reprocessed the PCR reads with MiXCR, giving one entry per CDR3 protein. The table includes roughly 12,000 distinct CDR3 sequences, around a third detected once. Regarding treatment: 10-day PBMC culture with coronavirus spike peptide pools or control peptides (ViraFEST assay). The unexposed donor provided CD4+ T cells, which were taken before the COVID-19 pandemic (2011-2018). Input material: CD4+ T cells from blood, cultured in vitro. The receptor set was obtained from a human donor in good health.

The CDR3 protein is CASSSDMVTGNTIYF. CDR3 DNA: TGTGCCAGCAGCTCGGATATGGTGACTGGAAACACCATATATTTT. This chain links TRBV7-2 with TRBJ1-3; no firm D call. The CDR3 has 15 amino acids. The V gene lost 4 bases and the J gene lost 2 bases, with 12 bases spanning the gap. Per the germline V gene, CDR1 is SGHTA and CDR2 is FQGNSA.

This chain joins TRBV19 and TRBJ2-3; TRBD1 agrees at 12 bases. The CDR3 totals 17 residues. Germline V gene sequence: CDR1 LNHDA, CDR2 SQIVND (reference sequence). J was trimmed by 3 bases and V by 7 bases; bases with no gene match: 11. The CDR3 region has the DNA TGTGCCAGTAATAAGGGACAGGGGGCCTCTTGGACAGATACGCAGTATTTT. As protein: CASNKGQGASWTDTQYF. The variable domain in full, completed from reference TRBV19 and TRBJ2-3, reads DGGITQSPKYLFRKEGQNVTLSCEQNLNHDAMYWYRQDPGQGLRLIYYSQIVNDFQKGDIAEGYSVSREKKESFPLTVTSAQKNPTAFYLCASNKGQGASWTDTQYFGPGTRLTVL.

The V call is TRBV2, the J call TRBJ1-1, with TRBD1 matching over 11 bases. The CDR3 covers 13 residues. The germline gives CDR1 SNHLY, CDR2 FYNNEI. V shed 6 bases and J 5 bases; nucleotides not matched to a gene: 2. The CDR3 loop reads CASRGQGATEAFF. CDR3 DNA sequence: TGTGCCAGCAGAGGACAGGGGGCGACTGAAGCTTTCTTT.

Note on this clonotype: Germline and junction disagree at one end, which may indicate a read error. V usage is TRBV6-5 and J usage is TRBJ2-7; 7 bases line up with TRBD1. Looked up from germline, CDR1 is MNHEY and CDR2 is SVGAGI. CDR3 length: 12 residues. The CDR3 sequence is CASSYKGGSSVF. CDR3 nucleotide sequence: TGTGCCAGCAGTTATAAAGGGGGCTCCTCTGTCTTC.

This clonotype was counted a few times. This chain connects TRBV20-1 to TRBJ2-7, with 8 bases identical to TRBD2. Looked up from germline, CDR1 is DFQATT and CDR2 is SNEGSKA (reference sequence). The CDR3 consists of 15 residues. Germline trimming cut 0 bases from V and 5 bases from J; bases unmatched to any gene: 9. The CDR3: CSARDLSGSFHEQYF. The CDR3 region has the DNA TGCAGTGCTAGAGATCTGAGCGGGAGCTTCCACGAGCAGTACTTC.

As concerns this clonotype: Compared with germline, one end of the junction differs, possibly owing to a read error. The V call is TRBV27, the J call TRBJ1-5, with D possibly being TRBD1 (6 bases). This CDR3 contains 16 residues. Germline CDR1 is MNHEY and CDR2 is SMNVEV (reference sequence). The CDR3, as DNA: TGTGCCAGCAGTTTCCAGACGCGGATACAGGGCGCTGAAAAGAATTTT. Translated: CASSFQTRIQGAEKNF.

The chain is built from TRBV24-1 and TRBJ2-1; 10 bases align to TRBD2. Trimming took 4 bases from V and 8 from J; bases not matched to a gene: 10. Germline CDR1 KGHDR, CDR2 SFDVKD. The CDR3 consists of 16 residues. CDR3 sequence: CATSDPKAGGRDEQFF. CDR3 nucleotide sequence: TGTGCCACCAGTGACCCAAAAGCGGGAGGGAGAGATGAGCAGTTCTTC.

The V gene is TRBV28, the J gene TRBJ1-3; D is unresolved. This CDR3 region has 13 residues. Trimming left V 6 bases short and J 3 bases short, with 9 bases between. The germline gives CDR1 MDHEN, CDR2 SYDVKM. CDR3 nucleotides: TGTGCCAGCAGCCCTCCCGATGGAAACACCATATATTTT. Translated: CASSPPDGNTIYF. The variable domain in full, completed from reference TRBV28 and TRBJ1-3, reads DVKVTQSSRYLVKRTGEKVFLECVQDMDHENMFWYRQDPGLGLRLIYFSYDVKMKEKGDIPEGYSVSREKKERFSLILESASTNQTSMYLCASSPPDGNTIYFGEGSWLTVV.

The chain uses TRBV28 and TRBJ1-5; weak D call: TRBD1 (5 bases). The V gene's germline CDR1 is MDHEN and CDR2 SYDVKM. Trimming removed 7 bases at V and 4 bases at J, with 11 bases between. The CDR3 runs 13 residues. Here the CDR3 reads CASKTWGNQPQHF. For the CDR3, the DNA is TGTGCCAGCAAGACTTGGGGGAATCAGCCCCAGCATTTT. Variable domain in full (rest from reference TRBV28 and TRBJ1-5): DVKVTQSSRYLVKRTGEKVFLECVQDMDHENMFWYRQDPGLGLRLIYFSYDVKMKEKGDIPEGYSVSREKKERFSLILESASTNQTSMYLCASKTWGNQPQHFGDGTRLSIL.

This clonotype was observed a few times. This chain joins TRBV5-8 and TRBJ1-5; D is perhaps TRBD1 (6 bases). Trimming took off 0 bases at V and 7 bases at J, with 17 bases between the two ends. The CDR3 contains 16 residues. The V gene's germline CDR1 is SGHTS and CDR2 YDEGEE. The CDR3 region has the DNA TGTGCCAGCAGCTTGGGGGATCGGGGGGCTAGCCAGCCCCAGCATTTT. This encodes CASSLGDRGASQPQHF.

V and J are TRBV2 and TRBJ1-1; D might be TRBD1 (6 bases). The V gene's germline CDR1 is SNHLY and CDR2 FYNNEI. Trimming took off 1 base at V and 1 base at J, with 10 bases between the two ends. The CDR3 totals 15 residues. In nucleotides, the CDR3 is TGTGCCAGCAGTGAAGGGGGGGGCTGGAACACTGAAGCTTTCTTT. Its protein is CASSEGGGWNTEAFF.

This clonotype showed up just a few times. The V call is TRBV6-2 or TRBV6-3, the J call TRBJ2-7, with D hard to call. CDR1 and CDR2 from the germline V gene are MNHEY and SVGEGT. The CDR3 sequence is 11 residues long. Deletions cut 4 bases from V and 5 bases from J, with 6 bases between. DNA of the CDR3: TGTGCCAGCAGTTTCCTCGACGAGCAGTACTTC. This sequence encodes CASSFLDEQYF.

The chain uses TRBV6-1 and TRBJ2-4, with D possibly matching TRBD2 (5 bases). CDR1 and CDR2 (germline): MNHNS, SASEGT. Trimming shortened V by 9 bases and J by 8 bases, and 23 bases separated the two germline ends. The CDR3 runs to 15 residues. CDR3 residues: CASNPRGLTADIQYF. The DNA of the CDR3 is TGTGCCAGTAACCCCCGGGGTCTGACGGCTGACATTCAGTACTTC.

CDR3 sequence (DNA): TGTGCCAGCAGTTTCCTAACATTAGGAAACACCATATATTTT. Translation gives CASSFLTLGNTIYF. The V call is TRBV28, the J call TRBJ1-3; D gene uncertain. Trimming pared 3 bases from V and 4 bases from J, leaving 10 bases between. Germline V CDR1 and CDR2: MDHEN, SYDVKM. This CDR3 region has 14 residues. Supplemented by reference TRBV28 and TRBJ1-3, the full variable domain reads DVKVTQSSRYLVKRTGEKVFLECVQDMDHENMFWYRQDPGLGLRLIYFSYDVKMKEKGDIPEGYSVSREKKERFSLILESASTNQTSMYLCASSFLTLGNTIYFGEGSWLTVV.

V and J are TRBV25-1 and TRBJ2-1; D uncertain. The length of the CDR3 is 11 residues. The germline CDR1 and CDR2 sequences are MGHDK and SYGVNS. The V end was cut by 5 bases, the J end by 12 bases, with 11 bases between. The CDR3: CASSLYPWQFF. The CDR3 DNA is TGTGCCAGCAGTTTATATCCGTGGCAGTTCTTC. Complete variable domain (other parts from reference TRBV25-1 and TRBJ2-1): EADIYQTPRYLVIGTGKKITLECSQTMGHDKMYWYQQDPGMELHLIHYSYGVNSTEKGDLSSESTVSRIRTEHFPLTLESARPSHTSQYLCASSLYPWQFFGPGTRLTVL.

In its sample, this clonotype was seen a few times. This chain joins TRBV19 and TRBJ1-6; 8 bases are shared with TRBD1. The CDR3 runs 15 residues. V dropped 6 bases and J dropped 5; count of bases not matched to a gene: 6. CDR1 and CDR2 from the germline V gene are LNHDA and SQIVND (reference sequence). The DNA for the CDR3 is TGTGCCAGTAGCGTACAGGGGGGTGATAATTCACCCCTCCACTTT. It is translated as CASSVQGGDNSPLHF.

The chain links TRBV19 to TRBJ2-5, with 8 bases matching TRBD2. Per the germline V gene, CDR1 is LNHDA and CDR2 is SQIVND (reference sequence). Unmatched junction bases numbered 10, after V lost 5 bases and J lost 2 bases. There are 16 residues in the CDR3. The CDR3 sequence: CASSSRLARTQETQYF. DNA of the CDR3: TGTGCCAGTAGTTCCCGACTAGCGCGAACACAAGAGACCCAGTACTTC.